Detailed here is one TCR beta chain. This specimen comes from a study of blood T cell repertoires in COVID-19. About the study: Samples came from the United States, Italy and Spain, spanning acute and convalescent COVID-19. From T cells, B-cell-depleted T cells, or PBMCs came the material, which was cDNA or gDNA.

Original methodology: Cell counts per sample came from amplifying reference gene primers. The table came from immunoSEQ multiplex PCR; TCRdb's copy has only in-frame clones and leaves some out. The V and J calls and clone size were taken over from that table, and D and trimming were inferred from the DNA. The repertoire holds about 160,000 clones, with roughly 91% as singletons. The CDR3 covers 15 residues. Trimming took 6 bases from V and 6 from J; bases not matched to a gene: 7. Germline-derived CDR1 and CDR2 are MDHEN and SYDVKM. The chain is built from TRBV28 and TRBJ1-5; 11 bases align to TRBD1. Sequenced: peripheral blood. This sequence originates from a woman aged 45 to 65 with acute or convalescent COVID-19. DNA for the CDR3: TGTGCCAGCAGCTGGGGACAGGGGGTGATTCAGCCCCAGCATTTT. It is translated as CASSWGQGVIQPQHF.